This entry features one T cell receptor beta chain sequence. The antigen is unknown. This entry is derived from a study of a mutant IDH1 vaccine in newly diagnosed glioma. Study summary: Treated patients comprised approximately 62% males and approximately 40% females, mean age roughly 37 years. Before enrollment, the patients had been treated with radiotherapy alone, temozolomide alone, or both together. Most of them had received both.

Study-level points and caveats: The authors found pseudoprogression apparently unrelated to changes in top peripheral T cell clonotypes. Vaccine-induced immune responses occurred in approximately 93% of patients.

Indicated time point: week 5, during vaccination. Each dose delivered 300 ug of mutant IDH1 20-mer peptide subcutaneously with imiquimod. Libraries were prepared by immunoSEQ multiplex PCR; TCRdb keeps only in-frame clonotypes and omits some of them. The sample gives 39,000 or so clones, 78% of which show up once; around 5.5% is in the top ten. The material sequenced was PBMCs, taken from a glioma patient whose treatment included an IDH1 peptide vaccine. The sequence derives from a man aged 40-50 years with glioma.

The CDR3: CASSRFQGWETQYF. The CDR3 bases are TGTGCCAGCAGCAGGTTTCAGGGTTGGGAGACCCAGTACTTC. V usage is TRBV14 and J usage is TRBJ2-5, with D perhaps TRBD1 (5 bases). The CDR3 covers 14 residues. The V end lost 5 bases, the J end lost 5 bases, and 15 bases lay between the germline ends. CDR1 is SGHDN and CDR2 is FVKESK in the germline V gene.